Shown below are 31 T cell receptor beta chains from a single sample sequenced in a study of early T cells in non-severe SARS-CoV-2 infection. Via MiXCR, TCRdb re-called the 5' RACE reads, giving one row per CDR3 protein. The sample shows around 82,000 distinct CDR3 sequences, roughly 15% of them seen only once. The sequencing input was whole blood. The receptors originated from an adult who was a healthcare worker with PCR-confirmed SARS-CoV-2 infection or an uninfected control (not recorded which).

CDR3 bases: TGTGCCAGCAGCAAAGGCCGGAAGACAGGGGATCCCGCAGATACGCAGTATTTT. Translated, it gives CASSKGRKTGDPADTQYF. The gene calls are TRBV21-1 and TRBJ2-3; TRBD1, the D gene given by the table, was not confirmed from the DNA. TRBV21-1 is a pseudogene segment. The CDR3 loop spans 18 amino acids.

V gene TRBV13 combines with J gene TRBJ2-5, with D perhaps matching TRBD1 (6 bases). V lost 2 bases and J lost 4, with 8 bases in between. The germline gives CDR1 PRHDT, CDR2 FYEKMQ (reference sequence). This CDR3 is 13 amino acids long. This CDR3 is CASSLWDTETQYF. In DNA form, the CDR3 reads TGTGCCAGCAGCTTATGGGACACAGAGACCCAGTACTTC.

This clonotype showed up just a few times. The chain couples TRBV21-1 to TRBJ1-6. TRBV21-1 is a pseudogene. This CDR3 contains 14 residues. CDR3 loop: CASSKKRTKAPLHF. In DNA, the CDR3 is TGTGCCAGCAGCAAAAAGCGGACCAAGGCACCCCTCCACTTT.

With respect to this clonotype: A junction boundary mismatches the germline segment, possibly from a read error. The chain uses TRBV2 and TRBJ2-4, with 8 bases fitting TRBD1. CDR1 is SNHLY and CDR2 is FYNNEI in the germline V gene. The CDR3 sequence is 15 residues long. CDR3 in DNA: TGTGCCAGCACCCTGGACAGGGCGTCCAAAAACTTTCAGTACTTC. Protein sequence: CASTLDRASKNFQYF.

V and J are TRBV12-3 or TRBV12-4 and TRBJ2-5; maybe TRBD1 (6 bases). Trimming stripped 6 bases from V and 2 bases from J, with 13 bases between. The CDR3 is 14 residues long. CDR3 nucleotides: TGTGCCAGCAGCCTGAGGACAGCACAAGAGACCCAGTACTTC. Residues: CASSLRTAQETQYF.

This clonotype was seen ten or more times. The chain carries TRBV9 and TRBJ1-2; the D is unclear. The CDR3 contains 16 residues. V was shortened by 4 bases and J by 4 bases, with 20 bases between the two germline ends. Germline V gene data show CDR1 as SGDLS and CDR2 as YYNGEE. The CDR3: CASSPRRDVLLYGYTF. CDR3 DNA: TGTGCCAGCAGCCCCCGAAGAGACGTACTCCTCTATGGCTACACCTTC.

The chain employs TRBV24-1 and TRBJ2-3; 10 bases map to TRBD2. In germline, CDR1 is KGHDR, CDR2 SFDVKD. The CDR3 has 17 amino acids. J was trimmed by 1 base and V by 4 bases; bases with no gene match: 7. CDR3 DNA sequence: TGTGCCACCAGTGACGCCACTGGACTAGCGGGCACAGATACGCAGTATTTT. Translation gives CATSDATGLAGTDTQYF.

This clonotype was seen more than once but under ten times. The CDR3: CASSLQGPTEAFF. As DNA, the CDR3 is TGTGCCAGCAGCTTACAGGGGCCCACTGAAGCTTTCTTT. The chain links TRBV7-9 to TRBJ1-1, with a tentative D call TRBD1 (6 bases). The CDR3 spans 13 residues. In germline, CDR1 is SEHNR, CDR2 FQNEAQ (reference sequence). V lost 2 bases and J lost 4, with 8 bases in between.

This chain uses TRBV4-2 with TRBJ2-6; 9 bases are shared with TRBD1. The CDR3 is 18 residues long. Per germline, CDR1 LGHNA and CDR2 YNFKEQ. The trim removed 4 bases at V and 4 bases at J, leaving 11 bases unmatched. The CDR3 bases are TGTGCCAGCAGCCTCGGACAGGGGTCGATCTCCGGGGCCAACGTCCTGACTTTC. Its protein is CASSLGQGSISGANVLTF.

This clonotype came up a few times. This chain links TRBV21-1 with TRBJ2-3; the DNA was not used to check the table's D call, TRBD1. TRBV21-1 is deemed a pseudogene. The CDR3 has 15 amino acids. In DNA form, the CDR3 reads TGTGCTAATACCCCTCAGAATCTAAGCACAGATACGCAGTATTTT. As protein: CANTPQNLSTDTQYF.

The chain employs TRBV10-1 and TRBJ1-1; D is undetermined. Germline V gene data show CDR1 as WNHNN and CDR2 as SYGVQD (reference sequence). V was pared by 3 bases and J by 1 base, with 12 bases between. This CDR3 is 15 amino acids long. CDR3 in amino acids: CASSDRIGPNTEAFF. In DNA form, the CDR3 reads TGCGCCAGCAGTGACAGAATTGGGCCGAACACTGAAGCTTTCTTT.

This clonotype came up many times. The chain couples TRBV19 to TRBJ1-5; D is undetermined. The CDR3 runs to 15 residues. V lost 7 bases and J 3 bases, leaving 16 bases between the germline ends. The germline V gene has CDR1 LNHDA and CDR2 SQIVND (reference sequence). The CDR3 DNA is TGTGCCAGTACCTTGGGTCGGGGTTACAATCAGCCCCAGCATTTT. This sequence encodes CASTLGRGYNQPQHF.

This clonotype occurred many times. The genes are TRBV3-1 and TRBJ2-3; the D gene is possibly TRBD2 (5 bases). With 4 bases removed from V and 5 bases from J, the gap between germline ends came to 7 bases. CDR1 is LGHDT, CDR2 YNNKEL, per germline (reference sequence). This CDR3 has 12 residues. The DNA of the CDR3 is TGTGCCAGCAGCCGCGGAGGAGATACGCAGTATTTT. Translating it yields CASSRGGDTQYF.

This clonotype turned up a few times. V gene TRBV3-1 combines with J gene TRBJ1-6, with 10 positions matching TRBD1. CDR1 and CDR2 (germline): LGHDT, YNNKEL (reference sequence). The CDR3 totals 16 residues. The J segment lost 4 bases and the V segment lost 4 bases, leaving 4 bases of the junction unmatched. Here the CDR3 DNA reads TGTGCCAGCAGCCGTGGGACAGGGGCATATAATTCACCCCTCCACTTT. This sequence encodes CASSRGTGAYNSPLHF.

The chain has TRBV5-1 and TRBJ1-1; D not resolved. Germline V gives CDR1 SGHRS, CDR2 YFSETQ. Trimming cost V 5 bases and J 5 bases, with 7 bases left between them. CDR3 size: 11 residues. The CDR3 here is CASSMGTEAFF. In nucleotides, the CDR3 is TGCGCCAGCAGTATGGGGACTGAAGCTTTCTTT.

This clonotype was counted between two and nine times. The genes are TRBV20-1 and TRBJ1-5; a possible D gene is TRBD1 (5 bases). The CDR3 spans 14 residues. Trimming stripped 4 bases from V and 2 bases from J, with 12 bases between. CDR1 is DFQATT and CDR2 is SNEGSKA in the germline V gene (reference sequence). DNA of the CDR3: TGCAGTGCTATCCGTCGGGACGGCAATCAGCCCCAGCATTTT. Residues: CSAIRRDGNQPQHF.

A few counts support this clonotype. The CDR3 DNA follows: TGTGCCAGCAGTTACGCGGGGTCTAGCACAGATACGCAGTATTTT. Translation gives CASSYAGSSTDTQYF. The chain links TRBV6-6 to TRBJ2-3, with a weak D call TRBD2 (6 bases). V shed 2 bases and J shed 0 bases, with 9 bases lying between them. This CDR3 spans 15 amino acids. The germline V gene has CDR1 MNHNY and CDR2 SVGAGI (reference sequence).

The chain combines TRBV20-1 with TRBJ2-5; no clear D gene. CDR1 is DFQATT, CDR2 SNEGSKA, per germline (reference sequence). This CDR3 is built from 11 residues. V lost 5 bases to trimming and J lost 3 bases, with 7 bases between them. CDR3 protein: CSAPGEETQYF. Written as DNA, the CDR3 is TGCAGTGCTCCAGGTGAAGAGACCCAGTACTTC.

This clonotype was detected only a few times. In nucleotides, the CDR3 is TGTGCCAGCAGTTTCGCAGGGGGCGCGGCGGATACGCAGTATTTT. Translation gives CASSFAGGAADTQYF. The chain is built from TRBV12-3 or TRBV12-4 and TRBJ2-3; 8 nucleotides align to TRBD1. This CDR3 has 15 amino acids. J was trimmed by 6 bases and V by 3 bases; bases with no gene match: 8.

This clonotype has only a few counts. The rearrangement links TRBV9 to TRBJ2-2; D is unclear. V lost 0 bases, J lost 5 bases, and 11 bases lay in between. The CDR3 sequence is 15 residues long. Germline CDR1 reads SGDLS; CDR2 reads YYNGEE. The DNA of the CDR3 is TGTGCCAGCAGCGTAGATGCGGTGTTAACCGGGGAGCTGTTTTTT. It encodes CASSVDAVLTGELFF.

The CDR3 DNA reads as TGTGCCAGCAGCCAGACACTGAACACTGAAGCTTTCTTT. This codes for CASSQTLNTEAFF. The chain uses TRBV3-1 and TRBJ1-1, with D hard to call. Germline loops: CDR1 LGHDT, CDR2 YNNKEL (reference sequence). This CDR3 is built from 13 residues. The V end was cut by 3 bases, the J end by 0 bases, with 5 bases between.

For the CDR3, the DNA is TGTGCCAGCTCACCACTCGGGGGCCCTAATGAAAAACTGTTTTTT. The encoded protein is CASSPLGGPNEKLFF. J is TRBJ1-4 and V is TRBV18, with TRBD1 as a possible D gene (6 bases). The V end was cut by 1 base, the J end by 3 bases, with 9 bases between. The CDR3 loop spans 15 amino acids. Germline assignment: CDR1 KGHSH and CDR2 LQKENI.

This clonotype was recorded a few times. This chain connects TRBV12-3 or TRBV12-4 to TRBJ2-4; D is perhaps TRBD1 (5 bases). The CDR3 has 12 amino acids. Between the trimmed V and J ends, which lost 0 bases and 14 bases, there was a span of 11 bases. CDR3: CASSLAQGSEYF. The CDR3 DNA is TGTGCCAGCAGTTTAGCCCAGGGCTCCGAGTACTTC.

The sample holds a few counts of this clonotype. The chain joins TRBV6-1 to TRBJ2-2, with D uncertain. The CDR3 extends over 13 amino acids. The V and J ends lost 6 bases and 4 bases respectively, with 9 bases between them. The germline CDR1 and CDR2 sequences are MNHNS and SASEGT. CDR3 in DNA: TGTGCCAGCAGCCCCAAAGGCACCGGGGAGCTGTTTTTT. It is translated as CASSPKGTGELFF.

This clonotype has a handful of counts. V gene TRBV29-1 combines with J gene TRBJ1-2, with unresolved D. V lost 7 bases, J lost 2 bases, and 14 bases lay in between. This CDR3 has 13 residues. Germline V gene sequence: CDR1 SQVTM, CDR2 ANQGSEA. CDR3 coding DNA: TGCAGCGCCGGAGACGGGTTCAACTATGGCTACACCTTC. The encoded protein is CSAGDGFNYGYTF.

This clonotype has just a few counts. The chain links TRBV12-3 or TRBV12-4 to TRBJ1-2; 8 bases fit TRBD1. V shed 5 bases and J 3 bases; nucleotides not matched to a gene: 14. The CDR3 runs to 17 residues. As DNA, the CDR3 is TGTGCCAGCAGTCGACGACAGGGGTCCCCTTGGGACTATGGCTACACCTTC. It specifies CASSRRQGSPWDYGYTF.

V usage is TRBV29-1 and J usage is TRBJ2-1; 7 bases map to TRBD2. The ends lost 6 bases at V and 5 bases at J; junction bases unmatched: 7. There are 13 residues in the CDR3. The germline V gene has CDR1 SQVTM and CDR2 ANQGSEA. The chain's CDR3 is CSVLAGVHNEQFF. Here the CDR3 DNA reads TGCAGCGTATTGGCGGGGGTGCACAATGAGCAGTTCTTC.

The V call is TRBV6-4, the J call TRBJ2-3; TRBD2 might be the D (6 bases). Germline loops: CDR1 MRHNA, CDR2 SNTAGT. The V end lost 3 bases, the J end lost 1 base, and 20 bases lay between the germline ends. The CDR3 is 18 residues long. Here the CDR3 DNA reads TGTGCCAGCAGTGAGCGGTCCTATGGGAGGTCTGGCACAGATACGCAGTATTTT. Protein sequence: CASSERSYGRSGTDTQYF.

CDR3 amino acids: CASSPQAGPYGYTF. CDR3 sequence (DNA): TGTGCCAGCAGCCCCCAGGCAGGGCCCTATGGCTACACCTTC. The chain uses TRBV27 and TRBJ1-2; a possible D gene is TRBD1 (5 bases). The V end lost 6 bases, the J end lost 4 bases, and 15 bases lay between the germline ends. Germline CDR1 reads MNHEY; CDR2 reads SMNVEV (reference sequence). The CDR3 is 14 residues long.

The chain links TRBV29-1 to TRBJ1-4; D not certain. With 2 bases removed from V and 15 bases from J, the gap between germline ends came to 16 bases. Germline-derived CDR1 and CDR2 are SQVTM and ANQGSEA. The CDR3 runs to 12 residues. This CDR3 reads CSVELGAAGLFF. The CDR3 region has the DNA TGCAGCGTTGAATTGGGAGCGGCCGGTTTGTTTTTT.

In its sample, this clonotype was seen a few times. The genes are TRBV5-5 and TRBJ2-2, with D perhaps being TRBD1 or TRBD2 (5 bases each). There are 18 residues in the CDR3. The germline V gene has CDR1 SGHKS and CDR2 YYEKEE (reference sequence). Trimming took 2 bases from V and 3 from J, leaving 20 bases between them. As DNA, the CDR3 is TGTGCCAGCAGCTTACGGACAATTGCGGGTCCGGACACCGGGGAGCTGTTTTTT. It codes for CASSLRTIAGPDTGELFF.